One sample yielded the 22 T cell receptor beta chains listed below, sequenced in a study of neoadjuvant anti-PD-1 for oral cavity cancer. Sequencing was performed with immunoSEQ multiplex PCR; in TCRdb, only in-frame clones are kept and a portion is missing. The sample has tens of thousands of clones, 65% to 85% seen once. Specimen: PBMCs, collected before nivolumab (anti-PD-1) treatment. Receptor source: a person between 35 and 79 years old with oral cavity squamous cell carcinoma.

The chain recombines TRBV30 with TRBJ1-5; 7 positions agree with TRBD1. The CDR3 has 14 residues. V shed 3 bases, J shed 0 bases, and the junction held 2 bases outside the gene matches. Germline assignment: CDR1 GTSNPN and CDR2 SVGIG (reference sequence). CDR3 sequence reads: CAWSRTGSNQPQHF. CDR3 nucleotides: TGTGCCTGGAGCCGGACAGGTAGCAATCAGCCCCAGCATTTT.

The chain joins TRBV6-1 to TRBJ1-2, with 9 bases lining up with TRBD1. The CDR3 is 15 amino acids. Looked up from germline, CDR1 is MNHNS and CDR2 is SASEGT. V lost 6 bases and J lost 3; bases outside the gene matches: 8. CDR3 region: CASSSGTGMDYGYTF. The CDR3 bases are TGTGCCAGCAGCTCCGGGACAGGGATGGACTATGGCTACACCTTC.

The chain employs TRBV28 and TRBJ2-7, with D uncertain. The CDR3 consists of 15 residues. Between the trimmed V and J ends, which lost 2 bases and 0 bases, there was a span of 11 bases. Germline V gene data show CDR1 as MDHEN and CDR2 as SYDVKM. The CDR3 is CASSLSKAGSYEQYF. The DNA for the CDR3 is TGTGCCAGCAGTTTAAGCAAAGCCGGCTCCTACGAGCAGTACTTC. Complete variable domain (other parts from reference TRBV28 and TRBJ2-7): DVKVTQSSRYLVKRTGEKVFLECVQDMDHENMFWYRQDPGLGLRLIYFSYDVKMKEKGDIPEGYSVSREKKERFSLILESASTNQTSMYLCASSLSKAGSYEQYFGPGTRLTVT.

The chain recombines TRBV4-2 with TRBJ2-1, with a weak D call TRBD2 (5 bases). The germline V gene has CDR1 LGHNA and CDR2 YNFKEQ. There are 17 residues in the CDR3. V gave up 1 base and J gave up 3 bases, with 16 bases separating them. The CDR3 DNA reads as TGTGCCAGCAGCCAAGTCGGCGGGTCGGCGGACTACAATGAGCAGTTCTTC. Amino acids: CASSQVGGSADYNEQFF.

This clone came up once. CDR3 bases: TGTGCCAGTAGTACCTCTTGGGGGGTCGCGAACACCGGGGAGCTGTTTTTT. This sequence encodes CASSTSWGVANTGELFF. This chain joins TRBV19 and TRBJ2-2; D might be TRBD2 (6 bases). Trimming shortened V by 4 bases and J by 0 bases, and 15 bases separated the two germline ends. Germline assignment: CDR1 LNHDA and CDR2 SQIVND (reference sequence). The CDR3 length is 17 residues. Filled out from reference TRBV19 and TRBJ2-2, the complete variable domain reads DGGITQSPKYLFRKEGQNVTLSCEQNLNHDAMYWYRQDPGQGLRLIYYSQIVNDFQKGDIAEGYSVSREKKESFPLTVTSAQKNPTAFYLCASSTSWGVANTGELFFGEGSRLTVL.

This rearrangement joins TRBV11-1 to TRBJ2-7, with D possibly called TRBD1 or TRBD2 (7 bases each). V dropped 5 bases and J dropped 5 bases, with 19 bases sitting between them. Germline V lookup: CDR1 SGHAT, CDR2 FQDESV (reference sequence). The CDR3 is 15 residues long. DNA of the CDR3: TGTGCCAGCAGCAGTGGCACAGGGGACTACGACGAGCAGTACTTC. This translates into CASSSGTGDYDEQYF.

The chain uses TRBV7-9 and TRBJ1-1; D perhaps matches TRBD1 (6 bases). V was cut by 5 bases and J by 5 bases, with 24 bases left in between. Germline V gene sequence: CDR1 SEHNR, CDR2 FQNEAQ (reference sequence). CDR3 length: 17 amino acids. CDR3 nucleotide sequence: TGTGCCAGCAGCCCCCACTCAGTAGGGGGGCGTCGGACTGAAGCTTTCTTT. It codes for CASSPHSVGGRRTEAFF.

This clone occurred once. The chain uses TRBV19 and TRBJ2-7; weak D call: TRBD1 (6 bases). CDR1 LNHDA and CDR2 SQIVND come from the germline V gene (reference sequence). The CDR3 loop spans 15 amino acids. Trimming pared 5 bases from V and 0 bases from J, leaving 14 bases between. The CDR3 reads CASSLQGGHSYEQYF. The CDR3 region has the DNA TGTGCCAGTAGTTTACAGGGCGGGCACTCCTACGAGCAGTACTTC.

As concerns this clone: At one boundary the junction diverges from the germline segment, which might be a read error. The chain links TRBV27 to TRBJ1-5; maybe TRBD1 (6 bases). CDR1 and CDR2 (germline): MNHEY, SMNVEV (reference sequence). The CDR3 consists of 13 residues. CDR3 sequence: CASSSGPGGRLLF. CDR3 DNA sequence: TGTGCCAGCAGTTCGGGCCCCGGGGGCAGACTACTATTT.

The chain has TRBV25-1 and TRBJ2-1; D unresolved. Germline-derived CDR1 and CDR2 are MGHDK and SYGVNS. CDR3 length equals 11 residues. The V end was cut by 4 bases, the J end by 5 bases, with 3 bases between. The CDR3 DNA reads TGTGCCAGCAGTGTCAACAATGAGCAGTTCTTC. It yields the protein CASSVNNEQFF.

The rearrangement links TRBV7-6 to TRBJ2-7, with 9 bases that match TRBD2. The germline V gene has CDR1 SGHVS and CDR2 FNYEAQ. V dropped 5 bases and J dropped 4; count of bases not matched to a gene: 6. The CDR3 extends over 14 amino acids. CDR3 nucleotide sequence: TGTGCCAGCAGCAGCGCGGGGGGGCGATACGAGCAGTACTTC. Translated: CASSSAGGRYEQYF.

The chain has TRBV2 and TRBJ1-4; D is ambiguous. With 5 bases removed from V and 8 bases from J, the gap between germline ends came to 15 bases. The CDR3 runs 14 residues. Per germline, CDR1 SNHLY and CDR2 FYNNEI. DNA of the CDR3: TGTGCCAGCAGTCGCGGGAGGGCGGGCGAAAAACTGTTTTTT. Its translation is CASSRGRAGEKLFF.

The V gene is TRBV2, the J gene TRBJ1-1; D remains ambiguous. The germline V gene encodes CDR1 SNHLY and CDR2 FYNNEI. The CDR3 runs 11 residues. V lost 4 bases to trimming and J lost 5 bases, with 5 bases between them. In DNA form, the CDR3 reads TGTGCCAGCAGTGTTCGGACTGAAGCTTTCTTT. Its translation is CASSVRTEAFF.

The chain couples TRBV4-2 to TRBJ2-7; 8 nucleotides agree with TRBD1. J gave up 4 bases and V 0 bases, and 5 bases lay outside the gene matches. The CDR3 is 15 amino acids. Per the germline V gene, CDR1 is LGHNA and CDR2 is YNFKEQ. CDR3 in DNA: TGTGCCAGCAGCCAAGATGAAACAGGGGGGTACGAGCAGTACTTC. Translation gives CASSQDETGGYEQYF.

The rearrangement uses TRBV11-2 and TRBJ2-3; 13 bases align to TRBD2. This CDR3 is 17 amino acids long. Trimming at V came to 1 base and at J to 7 bases, leaving 8 bases not matched to a gene. Germline values: CDR1 SGHAT, CDR2 FQNNGV. CDR3 in DNA: TGTGCCAGCAGCTTAGGAACTAGCGGGAGGGCCGGACATACGCAGTATTTT. This codes for CASSLGTSGRAGHTQYF. Variable domain in full (rest from reference TRBV11-2 and TRBJ2-3): EAGVAQSPRYKIIEKRQSVAFWCNPISGHATLYWYQQILGQGPKLLIQFQNNGVVDDSQLPKDRFSAERLKGVDSTLKIQPAKLEDSAVYLCASSLGTSGRAGHTQYFGPGTRLTVL.

The chain has TRBV15 and TRBJ2-7; 11 positions agree with TRBD1. The CDR3 runs to 18 residues. In germline, CDR1 is LNHNV, CDR2 YYDKDF (reference sequence). J gave up 5 bases and V 0 bases, and 12 bases lay outside the gene matches. CDR3 loop: CATSREKLRGQGAHEQYF. DNA of the CDR3: TGTGCCACCAGCAGAGAAAAGCTCAGAGGACAGGGGGCGCACGAGCAGTACTTC.

This rearrangement joins TRBV30 to TRBJ2-2, with 7 bases that match TRBD1. Germline lookup yields CDR1 GTSNPN and CDR2 SVGIG (reference sequence). V was clipped by 0 bases and J by 5 bases; unmatched bases: 3. CDR3 length equals 14 residues. The CDR3 sequence: CAWSVLTGTGELFF. The CDR3 nucleotides are TGTGCCTGGAGTGTCTTGACAGGGACCGGGGAGCTGTTTTTT.

V and J are TRBV9 and TRBJ1-6, with 7 bases matching TRBD1. Germline loops: CDR1 SGDLS, CDR2 YYNGEE. This CDR3 region has 15 residues. V lost 4 bases and J lost 10; bases outside the gene matches: 11. The CDR3 here is CASSPNPTGYSPLHF. For the CDR3, the DNA is TGTGCCAGCAGCCCTAACCCGACAGGGTACTCACCCCTCCACTTT. Full variable domain (remainder filled in from reference TRBV9 and TRBJ1-6): DSGVTQTPKHLITATGQRVTLRCSPRSGDLSVYWYQQSLDQGLQFLIQYYNGEERAKGNILERFSAQQFPDLHSELNLSSLELGDSALYFCASSPNPTGYSPLHFGNGTRLTVT.

This clone is a singleton in its sample. V and J are TRBV5-1 and TRBJ2-5; TRBD1 aligns across 10 bases. Germline V gene sequence: CDR1 SGHRS, CDR2 YFSETQ. The CDR3 sequence is 15 residues long. V shed 4 bases, J shed 1 base, and the junction held 4 bases outside the gene matches. CDR3 coding DNA: TGCGCCAGCAGCGCGACAGGGGGCCCCCAAGAGACCCAGTACTTC. It is translated as CASSATGGPQETQYF.

DNA of the CDR3: TGTGCCATCAGTGACGGGACAGGCAGCTACGAGCAGTACTTC. This encodes CAISDGTGSYEQYF. J is TRBJ2-7 and V is TRBV10-3; 8 nucleotides line up with TRBD1. This CDR3 has 14 amino acids. Germline loops: CDR1 ENHRY, CDR2 SYGVKD. Germline trimming cut 3 bases from V and 3 bases from J; bases unmatched to any gene: 4.

This chain links TRBV5-1 with TRBJ1-2, with D perhaps matching TRBD1 (5 bases). There are 15 residues in the CDR3. Looked up from germline, CDR1 is SGHRS and CDR2 is YFSETQ. The V end lost 4 bases, the J end lost 6 bases, and 19 bases lay between the germline ends. CDR3 DNA sequence: TGCGCCAGCAGCCCCTCGGACCGGGACTCCCATGGCTACACCTTC. Protein sequence: CASSPSDRDSHGYTF.

The chain couples TRBV7-9 to TRBJ2-5; 10 nucleotides align to TRBD1. The CDR3 is 14 residues long. Germline lookup yields CDR1 SEHNR and CDR2 FQNEAQ (reference sequence). The V gene end was trimmed by 5 bases and the J gene end by 3 bases; junction bases not matched to a gene: 3. This chain's CDR3 is CASSRGQGEETQYF. CDR3 DNA sequence: TGTGCCAGCAGCCGCGGACAGGGGGAAGAGACCCAGTACTTC.